This TCR beta chain appears in the sequencing data of a study of cytomegalovirus exposure and HLA in healthy donors. V shed 5 bases and J shed 6 bases, with 19 bases lying between them. The CDR3 consists of 15 residues. Germline V gene lookup returns CDR1 LNHDA and CDR2 SQIVND (reference sequence). In the PCR, 60 Vbeta and 13 Jbeta primers were used. Clones were sequenced by immunoSEQ multiplex PCR, and TCRdb holds only the in-frame ones, with some missing. Recorded for this sample: roughly 120,000 clones. The chain links TRBV19 to TRBJ1-2; the D gene is possibly TRBD1 (6 bases). The receptor was isolated from a man aged 18-30 years in good health and CMV-seronegative. Sample: PBMCs. The chain's CDR3 is CASSQTGVGPNGYTF. The CDR3 DNA is TGTGCCAGTAGTCAGACAGGAGTCGGGCCTAATGGCTACACCTTC.